The clone carrying this T cell receptor (beta chain) was recorded a few times. Method: immunoSEQ multiplex PCR; TCRdb's copy keeps in-frame clones and lacks some. Among 160,000 or so clones listed, roughly 80% were seen once. This sample is part of a study of blood T cell repertoires in COVID-19. About the research overall: Acute and convalescent COVID-19 samples came from the United States, Italy and Spain.

The junction had 6 bases not matched to a gene; V was cut back by 7 bases and J by 6 bases. The length of the CDR3 is 14 residues. Germline lookup yields CDR1 LNHDA and CDR2 SQIVND (reference sequence). The rearrangement links TRBV19 to TRBJ2-1; 10 bases fit TRBD1. Sequencing input: PBMCs or T cells enriched from blood (not recorded which). The clonotype comes from a woman in her thirties or forties with acute COVID-19. CDR3 coding DNA: TGTGCCAGTACGACAGGGGGCTTCGTCAATGAGCAGTTCTTC. Its protein product is CASTTGGFVNEQFF.